This T cell receptor beta chain was identified in a study of beta chain features in type 1 diabetes. CDR3 size: 16 residues. Between the trimmed V and J ends, which lost 0 bases and 10 bases, there was a span of 16 bases. The germline V gene encodes CDR1 MNHNY and CDR2 SVGAGI (reference sequence). A single count supports this clone. As every portion of the isolated RNA was reverse transcribed, the sequencing read expressed TCRB transcripts. Method: immunoSEQ multiplex PCR; TCRdb's copy keeps in-frame clones and lacks some. The repertoire has under 400,000 clones, 10% to 15% of them found once; the top ten carry less than 0.02%.

J is TRBJ1-6 and V is TRBV6-6; D might be TRBD1 (5 bases). Sequenced sample: naive CD4+ T cells from blood. This sequence originates from a man younger than 35 in good health. This CDR3 is CASSYSGRAFYSPLHF. CDR3 sequence (DNA): TGTGCCAGCAGTTACTCCGGCAGGGCATTTTACTCACCCCTCCACTTT.